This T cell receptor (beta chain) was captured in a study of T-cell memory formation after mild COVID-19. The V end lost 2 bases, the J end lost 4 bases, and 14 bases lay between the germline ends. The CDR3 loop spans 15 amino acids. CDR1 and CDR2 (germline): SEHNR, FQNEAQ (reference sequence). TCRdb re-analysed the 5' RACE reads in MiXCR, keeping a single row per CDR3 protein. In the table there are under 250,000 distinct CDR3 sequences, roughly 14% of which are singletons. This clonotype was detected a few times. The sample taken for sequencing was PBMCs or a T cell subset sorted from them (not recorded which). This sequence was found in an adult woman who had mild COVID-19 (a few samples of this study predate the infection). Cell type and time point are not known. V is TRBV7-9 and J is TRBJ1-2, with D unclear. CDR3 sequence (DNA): TGTGCCAGCAGCTTAAGCGCTGACGGGTTCTATGGCTACACCTTC. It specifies CASSLSADGFYGYTF.